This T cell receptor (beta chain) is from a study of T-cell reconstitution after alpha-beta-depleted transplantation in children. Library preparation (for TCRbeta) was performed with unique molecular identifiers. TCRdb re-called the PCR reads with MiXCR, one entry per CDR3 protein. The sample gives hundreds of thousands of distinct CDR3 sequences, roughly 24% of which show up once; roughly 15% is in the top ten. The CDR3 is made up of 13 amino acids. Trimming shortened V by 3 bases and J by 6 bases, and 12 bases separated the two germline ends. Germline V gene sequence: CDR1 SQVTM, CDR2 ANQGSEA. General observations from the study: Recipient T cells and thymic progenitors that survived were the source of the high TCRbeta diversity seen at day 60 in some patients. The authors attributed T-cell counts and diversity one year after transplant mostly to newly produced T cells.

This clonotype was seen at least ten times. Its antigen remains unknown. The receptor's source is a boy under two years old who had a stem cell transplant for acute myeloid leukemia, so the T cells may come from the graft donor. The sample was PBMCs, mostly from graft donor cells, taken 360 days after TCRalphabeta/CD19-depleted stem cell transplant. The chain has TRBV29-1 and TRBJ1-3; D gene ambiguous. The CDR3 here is CSVERAPENTIYF. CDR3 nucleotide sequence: TGCAGCGTTGAGAGGGCCCCCGAAAACACCATATATTTT.